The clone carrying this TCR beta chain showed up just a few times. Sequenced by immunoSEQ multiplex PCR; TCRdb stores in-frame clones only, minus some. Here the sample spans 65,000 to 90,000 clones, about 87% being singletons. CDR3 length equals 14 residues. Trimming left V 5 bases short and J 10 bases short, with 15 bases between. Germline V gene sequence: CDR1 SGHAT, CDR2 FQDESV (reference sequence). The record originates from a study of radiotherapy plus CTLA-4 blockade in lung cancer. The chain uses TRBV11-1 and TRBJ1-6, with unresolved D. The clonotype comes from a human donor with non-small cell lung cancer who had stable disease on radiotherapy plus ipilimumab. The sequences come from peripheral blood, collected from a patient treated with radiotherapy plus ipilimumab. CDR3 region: CASSAGSSSSPLHF. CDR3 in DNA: TGTGCCAGCAGCGCGGGGTCTTCGAGCTCACCCCTCCACTTT.